Listed below are T cell receptor beta chains from one sample, sequenced in a study of blood T cell repertoires in COVID-19. Data came from immunoSEQ multiplex PCR; TCRdb stores just in-frame clones and leaves some out. The sample has a few hundred thousand clones, around 86% seen once. Material for sequencing was peripheral blood. These receptors were taken from a woman aged 45-65 years with acute or convalescent COVID-19. CDR3s include the opening cysteine and the closing phenylalanine or tryptophan. Fields, in order: D gene, J gene, clone size, V gene, CDR3 DNA, CDR3 protein. D genes are given only for firm matches. Expanded clones get a size class; other rows say once, few or many, or leave the size out.

D gene: -
J gene: TRBJ1-1
clone size: few
V gene: TRBV4-1
CDR3 DNA: TGCGCCAGCAGCCTGACAGGAAACACTGAAGCTTTCTTT
CDR3 protein: CASSLTGNTEAFF

D gene: TRBD1
J gene: TRBJ1-2
clone size: -
V gene: TRBV30
CDR3 DNA: TGTGCCTGGAGTAGGGGACAGTACTATGGCTACACCTTC
CDR3 protein: CAWSRGQYYGYTF

D gene: -
J gene: TRBJ2-7
clone size: -
V gene: TRBV5-4
CDR3 DNA: TGTGCCAGCAGCTCTTCCGGGACTGCCTACGAGCAGTACTTC
CDR3 protein: CASSSSGTAYEQYF

D gene: TRBD2
J gene: TRBJ2-3
clone size: few
V gene: TRBV5-1
CDR3 DNA: TGCGCCAGCAGGGGGACTAGCGGACAAGATACGCAGTATTTT
CDR3 protein: CASRGTSGQDTQYF

D gene: TRBD1
J gene: TRBJ1-1
clone size: -
V gene: TRBV7-2
CDR3 DNA: TGTGCCAGCAGCGCCTACGACAGGGGGAATACTGAAGCTTTCTTT
CDR3 protein: CASSAYDRGNTEAFF

D gene: -
J gene: TRBJ1-2
clone size: -
V gene: TRBV19
CDR3 DNA: TGTGCCAGTAGAACGAGCAGGGGCTATGGCTACACCTTC
CDR3 protein: CASRTSRGYGYTF

D gene: TRBD2
J gene: TRBJ2-2
clone size: -
V gene: TRBV6-4
CDR3 DNA: TGTGCCAGCAGTGACCCCCCGGGACTAGCGGGAGGAAGAACGAACACCGGGGAGCTGTTTTTT
CDR3 protein: CASSDPPGLAGGRTNTGELFF

D gene: -
J gene: TRBJ1-6
clone size: -
V gene: TRBV5-6
CDR3 DNA: TGTGCCAGCAGCTTGGGACAGAATAATTCACCCCTCCACTTT
CDR3 protein: CASSLGQNNSPLHF

D gene: -
J gene: TRBJ1-1
clone size: -
V gene: TRBV4-2
CDR3 DNA: TGTGCCAGCAGCCCCCCGGGGGGACCCCCTTTAAACACTGAAGCTTTCTTT
CDR3 protein: CASSPPGGPPLNTEAFF

D gene: TRBD2
J gene: TRBJ2-3
clone size: -
V gene: TRBV29-1
CDR3 DNA: TGCAGCGTCCGCGGACTAGCGGGAGGTACAGATACGCAGTATTTT
CDR3 protein: CSVRGLAGGTDTQYF

D gene: -
J gene: TRBJ1-4
clone size: few
V gene: TRBV2
CDR3 DNA: TGTGCCAGCAGTCGAATGGGTACGGAGAGGGAAAAACTGTTTTTT
CDR3 protein: CASSRMGTEREKLFF

D gene: -
J gene: TRBJ2-5
clone size: -
V gene: TRBV27
CDR3 DNA: TGTGCCAGCAGTTATGGGGGCTGGGAGACCCAGTACTTC
CDR3 protein: CASSYGGWETQYF

D gene: -
J gene: TRBJ1-5
clone size: -
V gene: TRBV10-1
CDR3 DNA: TGCGCCAGCGACTCAAGTCCTCCCGAGGGTTGGCCGCGCAATCAGCCCCAGCATTTT
CDR3 protein: CASDSSPPEGWPRNQPQHF

D gene: -
J gene: TRBJ1-3
clone size: once
V gene: TRBV15
CDR3 DNA: TGTGCCACCAGCACGAACATGGGAAACACCATATATTTT
CDR3 protein: CATSTNMGNTIYF

D gene: TRBD1
J gene: TRBJ1-2
clone size: -
V gene: TRBV7-3
CDR3 DNA: TGTGCCAGCAGCCAAGGGACAGGGGCGGGGAGGGGGGGCTACACCTTC
CDR3 protein: CASSQGTGAGRGGYTF

D gene: -
J gene: TRBJ2-2
clone size: -
V gene: TRBV7-3
CDR3 DNA: TGTGCCAGCAGCTTAATCGGGGGACGGGCGAACACCGGGGAGCTGTTTTTT
CDR3 protein: CASSLIGGRANTGELFF

D gene: TRBD1
J gene: TRBJ1-3
clone size: -
V gene: TRBV28
CDR3 DNA: TGTGCCAGCACCGGGACAGATGGAAACACCATATATTTT
CDR3 protein: CASTGTDGNTIYF

D gene: -
J gene: TRBJ2-1
clone size: -
V gene: TRBV12-3/TRBV12-4
CDR3 DNA: TGTGCCAGCAGAGCCGACAATGAGCAGTTCTTC
CDR3 protein: CASRADNEQFF

D gene: TRBD2
J gene: TRBJ2-3
clone size: -
V gene: TRBV25-1
CDR3 DNA: TGTGCCAGCGCGATTAGCGGGAGCACAGATACGCAGTATTTT
CDR3 protein: CASAISGSTDTQYF

D gene: -
J gene: TRBJ1-1
clone size: -
V gene: TRBV28
CDR3 DNA: TGTGCCAGCAGTTTATACGCAGGGAACACTGAAGCTTTCTTT
CDR3 protein: CASSLYAGNTEAFF

D gene: TRBD2
J gene: TRBJ2-5
clone size: -
V gene: TRBV7-2
CDR3 DNA: TGTGCCAGCAGTCCGGGACTAGCGGTCCTTGCGGGGAAGACCCAGTACTTC
CDR3 protein: CASSPGLAVLAGKTQYF

D gene: TRBD2
J gene: TRBJ2-1
clone size: -
V gene: TRBV18
CDR3 DNA: TGTGCCAGCTCACCAGGGACTAATTACAATGAGCAGTTCTTC
CDR3 protein: CASSPGTNYNEQFF

D gene: TRBD2
J gene: TRBJ2-5
clone size: -
V gene: TRBV7-8
CDR3 DNA: TGTGCCAGCAGCTCGTGGACTAGCGGGAGAGTTGAGACCCAGTACTTC
CDR3 protein: CASSSWTSGRVETQYF

D gene: TRBD1
J gene: TRBJ2-2
clone size: -
V gene: TRBV2
CDR3 DNA: TGTGCCAGCAGTGGGACAGGGATCACCGGGGAGCTGTTTTTT
CDR3 protein: CASSGTGITGELFF

D gene: -
J gene: TRBJ1-5
clone size: -
V gene: TRBV18
CDR3 DNA: TGTGCCAGCTCACCACCCGGCAGGGATAGCAATCAGCCCCAGCATTTT
CDR3 protein: CASSPPGRDSNQPQHF

D gene: TRBD1
J gene: TRBJ1-2
clone size: -
V gene: TRBV2
CDR3 DNA: TGTGCCAGCAGTGCCTTGAGGACAGGGGAAGGCTACACCTTC
CDR3 protein: CASSALRTGEGYTF

D gene: -
J gene: TRBJ1-5
clone size: -
V gene: TRBV7-2
CDR3 DNA: TGTGCCAGCAGCAGACAGGGCAATCAGCCCCAGCATTTT
CDR3 protein: CASSRQGNQPQHF

D gene: -
J gene: TRBJ2-7
clone size: -
V gene: TRBV5-6
CDR3 DNA: TGTGCCAGCAGCTTGTTCGGACAGACCAGCTCCTACGAGCAGTACTTC
CDR3 protein: CASSLFGQTSSYEQYF

D gene: TRBD1
J gene: TRBJ1-1
clone size: -
V gene: TRBV18
CDR3 DNA: TGTGCCAGCTCACCACTACTCGGGGGACAGGGAAATGAAGCTTTCTTT
CDR3 protein: CASSPLLGGQGNEAFF

D gene: TRBD1
J gene: TRBJ1-2
clone size: -
V gene: TRBV15
CDR3 DNA: TGTGCCACCAGCAGAGCCGCCCGACAGGGAGCCTACACCTTC
CDR3 protein: CATSRAARQGAYTF

D gene: -
J gene: TRBJ2-7
clone size: -
V gene: TRBV7-8
CDR3 DNA: TGTGCCAGCAGCCACGCCACCTCTAAGTACGAGCAGTACTTC
CDR3 protein: CASSHATSKYEQYF